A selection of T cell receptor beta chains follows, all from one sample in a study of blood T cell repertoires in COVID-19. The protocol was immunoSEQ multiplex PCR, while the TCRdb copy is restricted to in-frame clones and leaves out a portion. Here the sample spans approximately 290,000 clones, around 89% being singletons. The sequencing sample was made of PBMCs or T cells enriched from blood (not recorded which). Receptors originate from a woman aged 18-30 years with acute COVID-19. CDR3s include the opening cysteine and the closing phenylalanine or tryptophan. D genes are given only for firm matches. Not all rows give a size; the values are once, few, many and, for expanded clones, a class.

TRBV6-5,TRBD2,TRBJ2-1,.,TGTGCCAGCGGGACTAGGTCCTACAATGAGCAGTTCTTC,CASGTRSYNEQFF
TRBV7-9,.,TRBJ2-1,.,TGTGCCAGCAGCTTAGCGCCAGGTAATGAGCAGTTCTTC,CASSLAPGNEQFF
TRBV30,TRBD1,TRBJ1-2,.,TGTGCCTGGAGCCTGGGACAGCTCTATGGCTACACCTTC,CAWSLGQLYGYTF
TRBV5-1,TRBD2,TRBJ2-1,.,TGCGCCAGCAGCTTGTTAAATACGAGCGGGAGAATTGTAAATGAGCAGTTCTTC,CASSLLNTSGRIVNEQFF
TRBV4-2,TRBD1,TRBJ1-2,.,TGTGCCAGCAGCCAGGAGGGACAGGGTCATGGCTACACCTTC,CASSQEGQGHGYTF
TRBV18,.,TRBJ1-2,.,TGTGCCAGCTCACCATCAAGGACAAACTATGGCTACACCTTC,CASSPSRTNYGYTF
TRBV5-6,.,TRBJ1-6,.,TGTGCCAGCAGCTTTATGACGGGGGATAATTCACCCCTCCACTTT,CASSFMTGDNSPLHF
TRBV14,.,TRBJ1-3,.,TGTGCCAGCAGCCAATATCTCTCTGGAAACACCATATATTTT,CASSQYLSGNTIYF
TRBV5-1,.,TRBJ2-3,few,TGCGCCAGCAGCTTGGTTGATAGCGGTCGCACAGATACGCAGTATTTT,CASSLVDSGRTDTQYF
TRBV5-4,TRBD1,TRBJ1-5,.,TGTGCCAGCAGCTTCGGGACAGGGGGTAATCAGCCCCAGCATTTT,CASSFGTGGNQPQHF
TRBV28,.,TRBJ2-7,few,TGTGCCAGCAGTCGCGGGACCCACGGTTACGAGCAGTACTTC,CASSRGTHGYEQYF
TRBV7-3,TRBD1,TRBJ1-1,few,TGTGCCAGCAGCCTGGGGACAGCCACTGAAGCTTTCTTT,CASSLGTATEAFF
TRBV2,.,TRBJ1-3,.,TGTGCCAGCAAAGTGGAGGCCCACTCTGGAAACACCATATATTTT,CASKVEAHSGNTIYF
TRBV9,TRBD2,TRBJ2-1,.,TGTGCCAGCAGCGTAGGACTAGCGGGAGTTCTCGGTGAGCAGTTCTTC,CASSVGLAGVLGEQFF
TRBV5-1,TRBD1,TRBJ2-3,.,TGCGCCAGCAGCTTTCTGGGACAGGGTACGCAGTATTTT,CASSFLGQGTQYF
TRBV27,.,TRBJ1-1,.,TGTGCCAGCATTCTCCGGGGGTCGAACACTGAAGCTTTCTTT,CASILRGSNTEAFF
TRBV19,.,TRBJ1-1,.,TGTGCCAGTAGTGCACAGGGGAACACTGAAGCTTTCTTT,CASSAQGNTEAFF
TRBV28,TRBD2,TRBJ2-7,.,TGTGCCAGCAGTTGGGCCCCAAGCGGGAGTAGGTACGAGCAGTACTTC,CASSWAPSGSRYEQYF
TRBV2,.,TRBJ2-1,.,TGTGCCAGCAGCGAACGGTGGGAGCGGAACAATGAGCAGTTCTTC,CASSERWERNNEQFF
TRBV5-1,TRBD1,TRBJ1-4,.,TGCGCCAGCAGCTCCGGACAGGGAGGAGAAAAACTGTTTTTT,CASSSGQGGEKLFF
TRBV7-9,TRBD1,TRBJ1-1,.,TGTGCCAGCAGCTCGGGACAGGGGACCGTGAACACTGAAGCTTTCTTT,CASSSGQGTVNTEAFF
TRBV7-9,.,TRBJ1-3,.,TGTGCCAGCAGCCCGGTTGTGGCTGGAAACACCATATATTTT,CASSPVVAGNTIYF
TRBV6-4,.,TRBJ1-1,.,TGTGCCAGCCGCCGGGGTCCCCTGAACACTGAAGCTTTCTTT,CASRRGPLNTEAFF
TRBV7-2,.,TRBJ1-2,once,TGTGCCAGCAGCGATAGGCAGGACTATGGCTACACCTTC,CASSDRQDYGYTF
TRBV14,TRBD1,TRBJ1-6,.,TGTGCCAGCAGCCAGACCGGACAGGGTTATTCACCCCTCCACTTT,CASSQTGQGYSPLHF
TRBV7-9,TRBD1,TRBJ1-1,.,TGTGCCAGCTCCCCCCCGGGACAGGTTCGAGCTTTCTTT,CASSPPGQVRAFF
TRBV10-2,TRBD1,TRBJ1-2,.,TGCGCCAGCAGTGATACCGGGACAGGGGGCTTTGGCTACACCTTC,CASSDTGTGGFGYTF